This T cell receptor (beta chain) was captured in a study of Graves' ophthalmopathy and Graves' hyperthyroidism. This clonotype came up many times. CDR3 regions of TCR beta were amplified from RNA transcripts. First-round RT-PCR with HTBI primers preceded a second-round multiplex PCR. TCRdb re-called the multiplex PCR reads with MiXCR, one entry per CDR3 protein. Among 740,000 or so distinct CDR3 sequences listed, roughly two fifths were seen once. Moderately to severely active ophthalmopathy under 3 months, CAS at least 3, NOSPECS at least 4. The source of the PBMCs was 10 ml of fresh peripheral blood. The sequence derives from an adult man with Graves' ophthalmopathy. Sequences were obtained from peripheral blood.

The CDR3 reads CASSQTGDTGELFF. The CDR3 region has the DNA TGCGCCAGCAGCCAGACAGGGGACACCGGGGAGCTGTTTTTT. The gene calls are TRBV4-3 and TRBJ2-2; 8 nucleotides agree with TRBD1. There are 14 residues in the CDR3. Germline CDR1 is LGHNA and CDR2 is YSLEER. The V segment lost 3 bases and the J segment 3 bases; nucleotides outside the gene matches: 0.